A selection of T cell receptor beta chains follows, all from one sample in a study of cytomegalovirus exposure and HLA in healthy donors. Sequenced by immunoSEQ multiplex PCR; TCRdb stores in-frame clones only, minus some. The sample contains around 190,000 clones, 9.5% of which appear only once. The specimen sequenced was PBMCs. The receptor source for this set is a woman in her twenties or thirties in good health and CMV-seropositive. Both conserved end residues are part of each CDR3. D genes are given only for firm matches. Clone size is shown for a subset of rows, as once, few, many or a class of expanded clone.

TRBV7-9	TRBJ1-1	.	.	TGTGCCAGCAGCGTGCTGCAAGGGAGGGGGGGCACTGAAGCTTTCTTT	CASSVLQGRGGTEAFF
TRBV10-3	TRBJ2-3	.	.	TGTGCCATCAGTGACTGGGGCACAGGGACAGATACGCAGTATTTT	CAISDWGTGTDTQYF
TRBV7-6	TRBJ2-1	.	TRBD2	TGTGCCAGCAGCTTAGCGGTGGGAGGGCCGGGGAATGAGCAGTTCTTC	CASSLAVGGPGNEQFF
TRBV19	TRBJ1-5	.	.	TGTGCCAGTAGACAGGGAAGCCAGCCCCAGCATTTT	CASRQGSQPQHF
TRBV4-1	TRBJ2-3	.	TRBD2	TGCGCCAGCAGCCAAGGTCTAGCGGTAGATACGCAGTATTTT	CASSQGLAVDTQYF
TRBV5-1	TRBJ2-7	few	.	TGCGCCAGCAGCCAAACAGGGAGCTCCTACGAGCAGTACTTC	CASSQTGSSYEQYF
TRBV4-1	TRBJ1-5	.	.	TGCGCCAGCAGCCAGGCAGACGGCGGGAGCAATCAGCCCCAGCATTTT	CASSQADGGSNQPQHF
TRBV7-9	TRBJ2-7	few	.	TGTGCCAGCAGCTTACACTACGAGCAGTACTTC	CASSLHYEQYF
TRBV6-1	TRBJ1-1	.	TRBD1	TGTGCCAGCAGTGAATACGCCCCGCGGACAGGGAACACTGAAGCTTTCTTT	CASSEYAPRTGNTEAFF
TRBV7-9	TRBJ2-5	.	.	TGTGCCAGCAGCTTAGCGGTGACAGGCCAAGAGACCCAGTACTTC	CASSLAVTGQETQYF
TRBV6-5	TRBJ2-7	.	TRBD1	TGTGCCAGCAGTTACCGGGACAGGGGTATCTACGAGCAGTACTTC	CASSYRDRGIYEQYF
TRBV2	TRBJ2-1	.	.	TGTGCCAGCAGTATCAGGGGAAATGAGCAGTTCTTC	CASSIRGNEQFF
TRBV6-1	TRBJ2-5	.	.	TGTGCCAGCAGGGGGCTAGCCGGGACTCAGTACTTC	CASRGLAGTQYF
TRBV10-3	TRBJ2-7	few	TRBD1	TGTGCCATCAGTAGACAGGGCAGCGAGCAGTACTTC	CAISRQGSEQYF
TRBV30	TRBJ2-1	few	TRBD2	TGTGCCTGGAGTGCGACTAGCAGCGAGCAGTTCTTC	CAWSATSSEQFF
TRBV5-1	TRBJ2-4	few	TRBD2	TGCGCCAGCAGCGATGGGGCCTTAGCGGGCTGGAAAAACATTCAGTACTTC	CASSDGALAGWKNIQYF
TRBV9	TRBJ1-2	few	TRBD1	TGTGCCAGCAGCAACACGGGACAGGGGATCTATGGCTACACCTTC	CASSNTGQGIYGYTF
TRBV12-5	TRBJ2-7	few	TRBD1	TGTGCTAGTGGTCGACCCTCGACAGGGGGCGGGTACGAGCAGTACTTC	CASGRPSTGGGYEQYF
TRBV25-1	TRBJ1-1	few	.	TGTGCCAGCTCGACAGTTATGAACACTGAAGCTTTCTTT	CASSTVMNTEAFF
TRBV5-1	TRBJ2-7	.	.	TGCGCCAGCAGCCCCGGACCCCAGAGCGGCGAGCAGTACTTC	CASSPGPQSGEQYF